Here is one TCR beta chain with its context. Its antigen is not known. The second PCR ran roughly 6 to 11 cycles with a sample-barcoded 5' primer and J-beta primers. Each CDR3 protein is one row after TCRdb ran MiXCR on the 5' RACE reads. Of about 930,000 distinct CDR3 sequences listed, 25% to 30% were seen once; the top ten hold approximately 10%. These data are taken from a study of blood T cells in healthy people across ages. General study results and limits: Both higher diversity and more naive CD4+ cells marked long-lived donors when set against aged donors. Underestimates were what the diversity estimates from one million T cells were considered to be.

V was shortened by 8 bases and J by 0 bases, with 5 bases between the two germline ends. Looked up from germline, CDR1 is SNHLY and CDR2 is FYNNEI. This CDR3 comprises 12 residues. The same sample was also studied in work on T cells of mothers and their children. From that paper: Among related mother-child pairs, overlap was slightly higher than in unrelated pairs, though not significantly.

Sequences were obtained from blood. This receptor was obtained from a woman aged 40 to 50 in good health. The chain recombines TRBV2 with TRBJ2-4; D is ambiguous. This chain's CDR3 is CASELAKNIQYF. CDR3 DNA: TGTGCCAGCGAGCTAGCCAAAAACATTCAGTACTTC.